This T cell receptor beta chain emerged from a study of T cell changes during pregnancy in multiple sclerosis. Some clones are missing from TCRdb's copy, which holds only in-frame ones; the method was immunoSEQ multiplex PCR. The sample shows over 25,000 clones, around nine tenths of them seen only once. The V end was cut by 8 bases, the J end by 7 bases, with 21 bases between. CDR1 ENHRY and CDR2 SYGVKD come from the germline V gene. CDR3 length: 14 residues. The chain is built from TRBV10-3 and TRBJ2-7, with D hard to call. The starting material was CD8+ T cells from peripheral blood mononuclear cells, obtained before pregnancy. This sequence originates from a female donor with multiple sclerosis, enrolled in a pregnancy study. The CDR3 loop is CAIESESHPREQYF. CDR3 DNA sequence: TGTGCCATCGAGTCCGAGTCACACCCGAGGGAGCAGTACTTC.